This T cell receptor beta chain was sequenced for a study of T-cell memory formation after mild COVID-19 (dated by TCRdb to the early 2020s). About the study as a whole: TCR sequence clusters from the two donors were found to be largely donor specific. The cohort comprised two young, previously healthy adult volunteers, one female and one male. T-cell clones expanding and contracting after mild COVID-19 in two donors were tracked by longitudinal TCRalpha and TCRbeta repertoire sequencing.

Remarks on this clonotype: What this receptor recognizes is not known. Nothing much larger sits one base from this clone, and base qualities are not available.

Study-level results and caveats: SARS-CoV-2 specificity of the second-wave clones peaking on day 37 was not confirmed. The detection of some responding clones in pre-infection memory suggests that pre-existing cross-reactive memory T cells joined the SARS-CoV-2 response. The study included only two mild cases, and larger cohorts that include severe cases with pre-infection samples were judged to be necessary. Contracting CD4+ clones were found mainly in CM and EM memory subsets, while CD8+ clones were enriched in EMRA. Balanced CD4/CD8 phenotypes were observed for clones contracting from day 15 to 85, whereas a bias towards CD4+ was observed for a second wave of clones expanding from day 15 to 37.

PBMCs were isolated by Ficoll-Paque density gradient centrifugation. The germline V gene encodes CDR1 SNHLY and CDR2 FYNNEI. The CDR3 runs 14 residues from the cysteine to the phenylalanine. Kept here is only the CDR3 DNA, which spans 42 bases and is read in frame from base 1. Trimming takes 5 bases off V and 5 bases off J; junction bases not matched to a gene: 6. Sequencing used an Illumina NovaSeq 6000. Using 5'RACE with constant-segment primers, TCRalpha and TCRbeta cDNA libraries were constructed, with sample barcodes and unique molecular identifiers added in the process. Trizol reagent was used to extract RNA from every sample. Library amplification was performed in two PCR steps, and a second sample barcode and Illumina TruSeq adapters were introduced in the second step. The libraries were sequenced on an Illumina NovaSeq using 2 x 150 bp paired-end reads. In the authors' own workflow: Demultiplexing of reads and collapsing into UMI-guided consensus sequences were performed with migec v1.2.7. Using mixcr v2.1.11, UMI consensuses were aligned to TRA and TRB V and J templates and then assembled into clonotypes. A clonotype was counted as expanded or contracted only when both edgeR and NoisET called the clonotype significant, with the noise models trained on biological replicates. For edgeR calls, the cutoffs were a false discovery rate-adjusted p below 0.01 and a log2 fold-change threshold of 1. PCA with hierarchical clustering of max-normalized trajectories of the 1000 most abundant clonotypes was used as exploratory dynamics analysis. The CD4 or CD8 phenotype of responding clones was assigned using the separately sequenced CD4+ and CD8+ repertoires. TCRdb reprocessed the public reads (quality trimming at Q25 with fastp, clone calling with MiXCR) and kept in-frame beta chains. Here each entry gathers all rows of one CDR3 protein and keeps the most common genes and DNA. The V and J calls follow TCRdb's processing rather than the paper's. The sample yields around 82,000 distinct CDR3 sequences; roughly 13% were counted once. The leading ten clones occupy 40% to 45% of the sample.

The sequenced sample consisted of PBMCs or a T cell subset sorted from them (not recorded which). Recombination connected TRBV2 to TRBJ1-5, with 7 bases in between that match TRBD1. This sequence originates from a man younger than 35 who had mild COVID-19 (a few samples of this study predate the infection). The sample titles of this study are shuffled in the database, so cell type and time point are left out; the donor was told from shared clones. The CDR3 amino acid sequence is: CASSRTGQDQPQHF. The sequenced DNA is TGTGCCAGCAGTAGGACAGGACAGGATCAGCCCCAGCATTTT.